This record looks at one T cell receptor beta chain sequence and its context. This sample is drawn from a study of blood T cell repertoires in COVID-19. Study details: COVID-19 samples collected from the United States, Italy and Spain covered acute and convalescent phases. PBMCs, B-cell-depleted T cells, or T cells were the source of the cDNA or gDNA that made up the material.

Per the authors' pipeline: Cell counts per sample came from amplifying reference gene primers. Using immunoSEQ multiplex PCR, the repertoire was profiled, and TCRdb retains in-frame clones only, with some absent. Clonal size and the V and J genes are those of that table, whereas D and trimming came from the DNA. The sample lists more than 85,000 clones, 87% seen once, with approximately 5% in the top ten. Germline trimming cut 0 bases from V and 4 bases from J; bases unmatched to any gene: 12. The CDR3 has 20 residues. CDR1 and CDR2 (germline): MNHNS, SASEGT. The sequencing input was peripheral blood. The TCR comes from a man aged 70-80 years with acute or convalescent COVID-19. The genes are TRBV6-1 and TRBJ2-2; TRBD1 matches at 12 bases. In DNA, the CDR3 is TGTGCCAGCAGTGAAGCTCCGGGACAGGGGGCCCGGGTTGGCACCGGGGAGCTGTTTTTT. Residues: CASSEAPGQGARVGTGELFF.